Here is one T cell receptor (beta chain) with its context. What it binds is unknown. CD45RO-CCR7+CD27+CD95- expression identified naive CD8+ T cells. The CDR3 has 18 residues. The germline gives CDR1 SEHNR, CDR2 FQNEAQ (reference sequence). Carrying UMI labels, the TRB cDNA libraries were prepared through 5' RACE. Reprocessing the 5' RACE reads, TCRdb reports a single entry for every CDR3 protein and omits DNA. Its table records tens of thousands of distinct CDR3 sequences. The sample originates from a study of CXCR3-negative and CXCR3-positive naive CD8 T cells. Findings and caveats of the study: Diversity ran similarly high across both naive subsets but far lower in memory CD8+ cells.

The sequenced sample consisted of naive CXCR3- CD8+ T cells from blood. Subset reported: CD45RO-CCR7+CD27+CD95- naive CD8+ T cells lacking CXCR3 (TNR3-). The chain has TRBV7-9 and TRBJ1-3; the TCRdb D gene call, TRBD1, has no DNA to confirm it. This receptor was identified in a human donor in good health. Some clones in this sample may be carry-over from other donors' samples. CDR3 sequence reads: CASSFTSGVIAAGNTIYF.